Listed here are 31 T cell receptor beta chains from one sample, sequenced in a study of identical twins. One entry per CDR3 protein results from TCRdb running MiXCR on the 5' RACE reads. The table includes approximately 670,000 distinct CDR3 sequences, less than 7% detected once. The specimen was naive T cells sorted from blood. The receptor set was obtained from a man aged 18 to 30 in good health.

CDR3 amino acids: CAWTLGSNQPQHF. The CDR3 DNA sequence: TGTGCCTGGACATTGGGAAGCAATCAGCCCCAGCATTTT. The chain links TRBV30 to TRBJ1-5; D is unresolved. CDR3 size: 13 residues. Germline lookup yields CDR1 GTSNPN and CDR2 SVGIG (reference sequence). V was pared by 4 bases and J by 1 base, with 8 bases between. The full variable domain, in which reference TRBV30 and TRBJ1-5 provide the parts outside the CDR3, is SQTIHQWPATLVQPVGSPLSLECTVEGTSNPNLYWYRQAAGRGLQLLFYSVGIGQISSEVPQNLSASRPQDRQFILSSKKLLLSDSGFYLCAWTLGSNQPQHFGDGTRLSIL.

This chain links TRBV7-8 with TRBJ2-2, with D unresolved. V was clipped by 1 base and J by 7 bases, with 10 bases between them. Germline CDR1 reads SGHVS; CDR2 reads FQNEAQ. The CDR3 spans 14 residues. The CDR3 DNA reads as TGTGCCAGCAGCTTAGTTAGCAAGATCGGGGAGCTGTTTTTT. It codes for CASSLVSKIGELFF.

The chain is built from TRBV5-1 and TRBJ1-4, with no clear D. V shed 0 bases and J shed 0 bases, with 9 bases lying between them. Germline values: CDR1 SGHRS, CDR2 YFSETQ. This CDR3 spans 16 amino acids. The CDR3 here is CASSLDGPATNEKLFF. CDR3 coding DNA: TGCGCCAGCAGCTTGGATGGGCCGGCAACTAATGAAAAACTGTTTTTT. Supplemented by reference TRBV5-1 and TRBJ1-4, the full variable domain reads KAGVTQTPRYLIKTRGQQVTLSCSPISGHRSVSWYQQTPGQGLQFLFEYFSETQRNKGNFPGRFSGRQFSNSRSEMNVSTLELGDSALYLCASSLDGPATNEKLFFGSGTQLSVL.

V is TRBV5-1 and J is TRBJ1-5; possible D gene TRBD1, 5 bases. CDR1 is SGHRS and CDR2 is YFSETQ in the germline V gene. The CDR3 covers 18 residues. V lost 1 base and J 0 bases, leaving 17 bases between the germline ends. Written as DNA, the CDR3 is TGCGCCAGCAGCTTGAAAGGGGACCCGCGGTATAGCAATCAGCCCCAGCATTTT. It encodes CASSLKGDPRYSNQPQHF.

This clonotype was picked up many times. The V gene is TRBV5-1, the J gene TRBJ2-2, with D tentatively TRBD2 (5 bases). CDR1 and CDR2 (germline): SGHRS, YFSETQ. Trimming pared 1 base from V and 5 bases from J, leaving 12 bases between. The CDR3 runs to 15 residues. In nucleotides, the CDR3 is TGCGCCAGCAGCTTGCTAGCCCGAACGACCGGGGAGCTGTTTTTT. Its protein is CASSLLARTTGELFF.

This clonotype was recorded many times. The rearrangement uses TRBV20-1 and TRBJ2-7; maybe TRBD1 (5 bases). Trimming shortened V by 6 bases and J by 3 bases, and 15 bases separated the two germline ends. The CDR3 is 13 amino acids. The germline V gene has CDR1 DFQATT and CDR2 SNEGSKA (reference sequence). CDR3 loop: CSAKGQINYEQYF. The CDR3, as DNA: TGCAGTGCGAAAGGACAAATTAACTACGAGCAGTACTTC.

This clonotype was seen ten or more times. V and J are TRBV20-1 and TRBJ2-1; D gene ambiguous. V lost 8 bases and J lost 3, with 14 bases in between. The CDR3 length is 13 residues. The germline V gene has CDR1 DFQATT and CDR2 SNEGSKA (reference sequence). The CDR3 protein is CSHKIPNYNEQFF. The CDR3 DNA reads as TGCAGTCACAAAATCCCTAACTACAATGAGCAGTTCTTC.

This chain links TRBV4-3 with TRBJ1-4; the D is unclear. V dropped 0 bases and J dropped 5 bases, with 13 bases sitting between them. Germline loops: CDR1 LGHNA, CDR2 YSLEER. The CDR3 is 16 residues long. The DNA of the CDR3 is TGCGCCAGCAGCCAAGATTGGGCAGCCCGGAATGAAAAACTGTTTTTT. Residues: CASSQDWAARNEKLFF.

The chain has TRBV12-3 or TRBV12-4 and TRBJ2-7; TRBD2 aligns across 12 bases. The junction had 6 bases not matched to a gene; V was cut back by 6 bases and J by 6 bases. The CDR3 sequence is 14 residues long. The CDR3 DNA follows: TGTGCCAGCAGCGGACTAGCGGGATACGGCGAGCAGTACGTC. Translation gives CASSGLAGYGEQYV.

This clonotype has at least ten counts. For the CDR3, the DNA is TGTGCCAGCAGCCAACAGGGGATGGACACTGAAGCTTTCTTT. Translating gives CASSQQGMDTEAFF. The genes are TRBV6-1 and TRBJ1-1; 7 nucleotides match TRBD1. This CDR3 region has 14 residues. Germline V gene sequence: CDR1 MNHNS, CDR2 SASEGT. Trimming cost V 6 bases and J 3 bases; bases outside gene matches: 7.

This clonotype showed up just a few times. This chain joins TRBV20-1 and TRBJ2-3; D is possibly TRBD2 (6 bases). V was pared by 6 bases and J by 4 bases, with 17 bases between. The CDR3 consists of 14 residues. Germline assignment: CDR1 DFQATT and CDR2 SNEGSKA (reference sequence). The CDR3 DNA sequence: TGCAGTGCCCTTCAGGTGGCTAGCGCAGATACGCAGTATTTT. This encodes CSALQVASADTQYF.

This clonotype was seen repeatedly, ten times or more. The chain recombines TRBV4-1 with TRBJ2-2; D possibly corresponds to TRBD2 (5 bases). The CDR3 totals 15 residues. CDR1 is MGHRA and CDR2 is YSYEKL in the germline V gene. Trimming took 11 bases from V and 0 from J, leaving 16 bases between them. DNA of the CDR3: TGCGCCTCGCGGGTGGCAGACTCGAACACCGGGGAGCTGTTTTTT. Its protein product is CASRVADSNTGELFF.

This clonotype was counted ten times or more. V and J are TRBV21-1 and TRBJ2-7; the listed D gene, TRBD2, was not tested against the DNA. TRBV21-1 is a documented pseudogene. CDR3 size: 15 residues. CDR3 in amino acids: CASSTTSGVIYEQYV. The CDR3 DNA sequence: TGTGCCAGCTCTACGACTAGCGGGGTTATCTACGAGCAGTACGTC.

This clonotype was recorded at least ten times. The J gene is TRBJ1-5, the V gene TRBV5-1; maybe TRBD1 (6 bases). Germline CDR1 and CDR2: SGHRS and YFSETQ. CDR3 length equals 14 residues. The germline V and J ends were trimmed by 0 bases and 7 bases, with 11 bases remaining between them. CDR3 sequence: CASSLEGGHQPQHF. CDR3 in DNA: TGCGCCAGCAGCTTGGAGGGGGGGCACCAGCCCCAGCATTTT.

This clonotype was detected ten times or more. The DNA for the CDR3 is TGTGCCAGCCGGGGGCTTGGCGGCTACACCTTC. This encodes CASRGLGGYTF. The chain joins TRBV7-9 to TRBJ1-2; a weak D match, TRBD1 (6 bases). Germline V gene lookup returns CDR1 SEHNR and CDR2 FQNEAQ (reference sequence). The V end was cut by 8 bases, the J end by 8 bases, with 12 bases between. This CDR3 region has 11 residues.

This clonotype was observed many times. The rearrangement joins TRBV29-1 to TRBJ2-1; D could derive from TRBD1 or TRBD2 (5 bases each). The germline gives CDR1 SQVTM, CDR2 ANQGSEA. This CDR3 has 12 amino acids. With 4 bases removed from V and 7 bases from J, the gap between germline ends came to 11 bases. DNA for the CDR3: TGCAGCGTTGTAGAGGGACCGAATGAGCAGTTCTTC. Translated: CSVVEGPNEQFF.

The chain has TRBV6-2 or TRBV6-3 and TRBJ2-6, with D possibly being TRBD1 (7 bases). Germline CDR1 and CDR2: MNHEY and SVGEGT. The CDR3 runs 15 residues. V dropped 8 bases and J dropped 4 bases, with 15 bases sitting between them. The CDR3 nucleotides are TGTGCCAGCGTTCACAGGGGAGGCGGGGCCAACGTCCTGACTTTC. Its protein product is CASVHRGGGANVLTF.

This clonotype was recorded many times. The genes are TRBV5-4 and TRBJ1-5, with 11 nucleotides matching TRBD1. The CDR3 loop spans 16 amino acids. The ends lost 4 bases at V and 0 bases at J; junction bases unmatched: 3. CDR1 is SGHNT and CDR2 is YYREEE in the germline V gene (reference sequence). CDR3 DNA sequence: TGTGCCAGCAGCCAAGGGACAGGGGGTAGCAATCAGCCCCAGCATTTT. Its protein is CASSQGTGGSNQPQHF.

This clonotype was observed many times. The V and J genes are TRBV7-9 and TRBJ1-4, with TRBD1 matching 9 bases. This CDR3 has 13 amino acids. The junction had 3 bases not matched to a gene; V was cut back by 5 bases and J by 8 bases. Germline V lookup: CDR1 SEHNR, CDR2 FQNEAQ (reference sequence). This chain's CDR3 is CASSRGQGEKLFF. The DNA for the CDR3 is TGTGCCAGCAGCCGTGGACAGGGGGAAAAACTGTTTTTT. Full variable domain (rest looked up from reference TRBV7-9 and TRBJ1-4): DTGVSQNPRHKITKRGQNVTFRCDPISEHNRLYWYRQTLGQGPEFLTYFQNEAQLEKSRLLSDRFSAERPKGSFSTLEIQRTEQGDSAMYLCASSRGQGEKLFFGSGTQLSVL.

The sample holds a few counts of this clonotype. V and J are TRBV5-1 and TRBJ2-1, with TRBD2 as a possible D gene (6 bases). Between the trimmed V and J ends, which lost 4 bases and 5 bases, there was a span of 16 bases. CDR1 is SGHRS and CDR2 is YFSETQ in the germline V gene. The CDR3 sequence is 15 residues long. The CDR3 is CASSRAGSSHNEQFF. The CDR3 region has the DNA TGCGCCAGCAGCCGGGCCGGGAGTTCCCACAATGAGCAGTTCTTC.

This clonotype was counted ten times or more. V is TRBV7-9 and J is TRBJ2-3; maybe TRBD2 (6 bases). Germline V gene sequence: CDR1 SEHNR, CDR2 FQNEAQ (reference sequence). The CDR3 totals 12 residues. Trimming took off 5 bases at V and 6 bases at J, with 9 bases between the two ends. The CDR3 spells CASSTGGDTQYF. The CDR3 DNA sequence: TGTGCCAGCAGCACCGGGGGTGATACGCAGTATTTT.

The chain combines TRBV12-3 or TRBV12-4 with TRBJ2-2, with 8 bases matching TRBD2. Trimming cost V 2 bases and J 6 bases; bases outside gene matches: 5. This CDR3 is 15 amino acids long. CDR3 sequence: CASSLSGTRAGELFF. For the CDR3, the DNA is TGTGCCAGCAGTTTATCCGGGACTAGGGCCGGGGAGCTGTTTTTT.

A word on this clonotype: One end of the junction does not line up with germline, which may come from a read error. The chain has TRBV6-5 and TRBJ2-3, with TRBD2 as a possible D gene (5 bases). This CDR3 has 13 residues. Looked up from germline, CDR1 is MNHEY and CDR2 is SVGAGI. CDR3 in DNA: TGTGCCAGCAGTTACTCGAAAGTCGAGGGTTTCATTTTT. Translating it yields CASSYSKVEGFIF.

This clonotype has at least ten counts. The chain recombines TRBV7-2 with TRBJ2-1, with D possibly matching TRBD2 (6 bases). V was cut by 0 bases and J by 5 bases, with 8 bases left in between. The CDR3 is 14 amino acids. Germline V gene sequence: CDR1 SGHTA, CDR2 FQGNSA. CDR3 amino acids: CASSLARDHNEQFF. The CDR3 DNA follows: TGTGCCAGCAGCTTAGCGCGGGACCACAATGAGCAGTTCTTC.

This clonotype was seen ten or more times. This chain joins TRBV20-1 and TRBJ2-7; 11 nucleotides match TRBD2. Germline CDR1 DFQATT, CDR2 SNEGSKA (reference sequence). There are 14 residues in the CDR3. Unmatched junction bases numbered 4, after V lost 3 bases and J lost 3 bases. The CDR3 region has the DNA TGCAGTGCTAGCCCCGGGACTAGCGGCTACGAGCAGTACTTC. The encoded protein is CSASPGTSGYEQYF.

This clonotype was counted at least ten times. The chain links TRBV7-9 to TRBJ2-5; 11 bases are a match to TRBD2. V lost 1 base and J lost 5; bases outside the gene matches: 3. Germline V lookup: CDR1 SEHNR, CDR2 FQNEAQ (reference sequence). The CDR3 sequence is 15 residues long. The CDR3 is CASSLVLAGVETQYF. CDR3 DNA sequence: TGTGCCAGCAGCTTAGTACTAGCGGGAGTCGAGACCCAGTACTTC.

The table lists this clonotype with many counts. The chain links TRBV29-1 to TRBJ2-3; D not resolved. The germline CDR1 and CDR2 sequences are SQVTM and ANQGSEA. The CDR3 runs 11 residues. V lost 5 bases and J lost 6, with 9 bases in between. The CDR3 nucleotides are TGCAGCGTTTTCACCGCCGATACGCAGTATTTT. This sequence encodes CSVFTADTQYF.

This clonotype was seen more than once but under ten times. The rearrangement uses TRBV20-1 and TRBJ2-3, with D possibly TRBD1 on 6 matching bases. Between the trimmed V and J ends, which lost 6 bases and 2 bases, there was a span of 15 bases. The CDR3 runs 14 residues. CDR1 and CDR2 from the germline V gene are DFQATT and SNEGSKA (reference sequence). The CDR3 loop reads CSAQKAGVTDTQYF. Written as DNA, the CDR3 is TGCAGTGCCCAGAAAGCAGGGGTCACAGATACGCAGTATTTT.

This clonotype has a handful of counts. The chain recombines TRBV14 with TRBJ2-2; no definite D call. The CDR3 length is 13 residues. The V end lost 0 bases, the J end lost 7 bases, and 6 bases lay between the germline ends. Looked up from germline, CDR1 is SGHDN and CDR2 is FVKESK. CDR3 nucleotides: TGTGCCAGCAGCCAAGACCCTGACGGGGAGCTGTTTTTT. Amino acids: CASSQDPDGELFF.

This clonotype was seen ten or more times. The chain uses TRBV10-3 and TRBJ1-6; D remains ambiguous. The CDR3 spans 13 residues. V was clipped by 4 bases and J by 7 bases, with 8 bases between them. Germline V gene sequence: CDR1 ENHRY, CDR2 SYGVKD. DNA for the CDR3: TGTGCCATCAGTGGAAACAGCAATTCACCCCTCCACTTT. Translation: CAISGNSNSPLHF.

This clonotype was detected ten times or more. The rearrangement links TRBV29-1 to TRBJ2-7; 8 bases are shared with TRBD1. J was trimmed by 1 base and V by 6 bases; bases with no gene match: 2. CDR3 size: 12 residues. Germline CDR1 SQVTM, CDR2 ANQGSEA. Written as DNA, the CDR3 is TGCAGCGTAAACAGGGGGTCCTACGAGCAGTACTTC. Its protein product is CSVNRGSYEQYF.